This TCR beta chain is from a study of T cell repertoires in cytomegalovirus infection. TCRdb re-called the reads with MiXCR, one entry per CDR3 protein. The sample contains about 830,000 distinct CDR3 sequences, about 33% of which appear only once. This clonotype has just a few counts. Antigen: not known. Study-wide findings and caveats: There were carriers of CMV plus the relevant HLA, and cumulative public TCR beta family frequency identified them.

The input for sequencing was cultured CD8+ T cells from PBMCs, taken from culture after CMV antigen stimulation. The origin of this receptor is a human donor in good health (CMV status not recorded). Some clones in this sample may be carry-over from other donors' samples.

The CDR3 bases are TGTGCCAGCAGTCACGTCTCTGGGGCCAACGTCCTGACTTTC. Encoded protein: CASSHVSGANVLTF. This chain connects TRBV6-5 to TRBJ2-6; D unclear. CDR3 size: 14 residues. V lost 5 bases and J lost 0, with 5 bases in between. Germline assignment: CDR1 MNHEY and CDR2 SVGAGI.